The rows below give T cell receptor beta chains drawn from one sample of a study of OX40 agonist ivuxolimab in advanced cancers. Assay used: immunoSEQ multiplex PCR; TCRdb lists only in-frame clones, some missing. The data contain just over 50,000 clones, about 78% of them singletons. Here the sequenced sample was CD4+ or CD8+ T cells sorted from blood, taken in a trial of the OX40 agonist ivuxolimab. The receptors here all came from an adult with an advanced solid tumor such as melanoma, head and neck, liver or kidney cancer. The CDR3 runs from the conserved cysteine through the conserved F or W. The D gene is left open where the match is weak. Clone size is given for some rows only: seen once, a few or many times, or a class if the clone is expanded.

J gene,D gene,clone size,V gene,CDR3 protein,CDR3 DNA
TRBJ2-5,NA,few,TRBV7-8,CASLARTKVETQYF,TGTGCCAGCTTGGCCAGGACAAAGGTAGAGACCCAGTACTTC
TRBJ2-3,TRBD2,NA,TRBV4-2,CASSLLAGADTQYF,TGTGCCAGCAGCCTACTAGCGGGAGCAGATACGCAGTATTTT
TRBJ1-2,NA,NA,TRBV5-8,CASSLGRGEFGYTF,TGTGCCAGCAGCTTGGGCAGGGGCGAGTTCGGCTACACCTTC
TRBJ1-3,NA,NA,TRBV6-1,CASSEFPPGHGNTIYF,TGTGCCAGCAGTGAATTTCCACCGGGACACGGAAACACCATATATTTT
TRBJ2-1,TRBD2,NA,TRBV5-1,CASSLPPPTSGSWNEQFF,TGCGCCAGCAGCTTACCACCCCCTACTAGCGGGAGCTGGAATGAGCAGTTCTTC
TRBJ2-2,TRBD1,NA,TRBV18,CASSRGTAGPNTGELFF,TGTGCCAGCTCACGGGGGACAGCCGGGCCGAACACCGGGGAGCTGTTTTTT
TRBJ2-3,NA,NA,TRBV5-8,CASSLWGPDTQYF,TGTGCCAGCAGCTTATGGGGGCCGGATACGCAGTATTTT
TRBJ1-3,NA,NA,TRBV15,CATSRDRQALGGNTIYF,TGTGCCACCAGCAGAGATCGGCAGGCCTTGGGGGGAAACACCATATATTTT
TRBJ2-1,NA,NA,TRBV6-5,CASSYAPAVGNEQFF,TGTGCCAGCAGTTACGCCCCGGCAGTGGGCAATGAGCAGTTCTTC
TRBJ1-2,NA,NA,TRBV5-1,CASSSGWQGDYTF,TGCGCCAGCAGTTCTGGGTGGCAGGGAGACTACACCTTC
TRBJ2-3,TRBD2,NA,TRBV9,CASSATSGSTDTQYF,TGTGCCAGCAGTGCCACTAGCGGGAGCACAGATACGCAGTATTTT
TRBJ2-5,TRBD2,NA,TRBV6-1,CASSEGYLAELYF,TGTGCCAGCAGTGAAGGCTACCTAGCGGAATTGTACTTC
TRBJ2-2,NA,NA,TRBV9,CASSVMGGNTGELFF,TGTGCCAGCAGCGTTATGGGAGGGAACACCGGGGAGCTGTTTTTT
TRBJ2-2,TRBD2,NA,TRBV30,CAWSVRLAGPTGELFF,TGTGCCTGGAGTGTACGACTAGCGGGACCCACCGGGGAGCTGTTTTTT
TRBJ2-1,NA,NA,TRBV11-2,CASSLGLSLPYNEQFF,TGTGCCAGCAGCTTAGGCCTGTCCCTCCCCTACAATGAGCAGTTCTTC
TRBJ1-1,NA,NA,TRBV11-1,CASSFGENTEAFF,TGTGCCAGCAGCTTCGGGGAGAACACTGAAGCTTTCTTT
TRBJ2-3,NA,NA,TRBV10-3,CAISESPPEGTDTQYF,TGTGCCATCAGTGAGTCCCCACCCGAGGGAACAGATACGCAGTATTTT
TRBJ1-4,NA,NA,TRBV9,CASSVSQGIEKLFF,TGTGCCAGCAGCGTATCGCAGGGTATAGAAAAACTGTTTTTT
TRBJ2-5,TRBD2,NA,TRBV7-2,CASSRGGIGTQYF,TGTGCCAGCAGCCGGGGGGGGATCGGGACCCAGTACTTC
TRBJ2-7,NA,NA,TRBV28,CASSSERRRQYF,TGTGCCAGCAGTTCCGAGCGGAGAAGGCAGTACTTC
TRBJ1-2,NA,NA,TRBV6-5,CASSYSAGYTF,TGTGCCAGCAGTTACTCGGCGGGCTACACCTTC
TRBJ1-1,TRBD1,few,TRBV2,CASRDRQGAEAFF,TGTGCCAGCAGAGATAGACAGGGCGCAGAAGCTTTCTTT
TRBJ2-5,NA,NA,TRBV4-1,CASSQVRGGGETQYF,TGCGCCAGCAGCCAAGTCCGGGGAGGGGGAGAGACCCAGTACTTC
TRBJ1-2,NA,NA,TRBV27,CASSLFFSANYGYTF,TGTGCCAGCAGTTTATTTTTCTCAGCTAACTATGGCTACACCTTC
TRBJ1-1,TRBD1,NA,TRBV14,CASNTDRENTEAFF,TGTGCCAGCAACACGGACAGGGAGAACACTGAAGCTTTCTTT
TRBJ1-4,TRBD1,NA,TRBV10-2,CASYSGTGDEKLFF,TGCGCCAGTTACTCCGGGACAGGGGATGAAAAACTGTTTTTT
TRBJ2-7,NA,NA,TRBV27,CASSPTGSSPYEQYF,TGTGCCAGCAGTCCTACAGGGAGTTCACCCTACGAGCAGTACTTC
TRBJ2-1,TRBD2,few,TRBV7-9,CASTRISGRTPYNEQFF,TGTGCCAGCACCAGAATTAGCGGGAGGACCCCCTACAATGAGCAGTTCTTC
TRBJ1-2,NA,NA,TRBV4-2,CASGQGIANYGYTF,TGTGCCAGTGGGCAGGGCATAGCTAACTATGGCTACACCTTC
TRBJ2-1,NA,NA,TRBV6-1,CASRPQDSSYNEQFF,TGTGCCAGCAGACCCCAGGACAGCTCCTACAATGAGCAGTTCTTC
TRBJ1-5,TRBD1,NA,TRBV19,CASSIRDSYNQPQHF,TGTGCCAGTAGTATTAGGGACAGTTACAATCAGCCCCAGCATTTT
TRBJ2-2,TRBD2,NA,TRBV5-4,CASSLSSGLAGNGELFF,TGTGCCAGCAGCTTGTCTTCCGGACTAGCGGGGAACGGGGAGCTGTTTTTT
TRBJ2-7,TRBD2,few,TRBV11-1,CASSLTSGKSYEQYF,TGTGCCAGCAGCCTGACTAGCGGGAAGTCCTACGAGCAGTACTTC
TRBJ1-5,NA,NA,TRBV25-1,CASSRSGKDQPQHF,TGTGCCAGCAGCCGGTCAGGGAAAGATCAGCCCCAGCATTTT
TRBJ2-7,NA,NA,TRBV28,CASSTHEQYF,TGTGCCAGCAGTACCCACGAGCAGTACTTC
TRBJ2-1,NA,NA,TRBV5-1,CASSLGPGASYNEQFF,TGCGCCAGCAGCTTGGGTCCAGGGGCCAGCTACAATGAGCAGTTCTTC
TRBJ1-5,NA,NA,TRBV7-6,CASSPGSNQPQHF,TGTGCCAGCAGCCCCGGTAGCAATCAGCCCCAGCATTTT
TRBJ2-7,NA,NA,TRBV6-6,CASRPTGITRGEQYF,TGTGCCAGCAGGCCTACAGGGATCACCCGGGGCGAGCAGTACTTC
TRBJ1-4,NA,NA,TRBV28,CASSGGGEGEKLFF,TGTGCCAGCAGTGGAGGGGGTGAGGGTGAAAAACTGTTTTTT
TRBJ1-3,NA,NA,TRBV6-5,CASAGRVSSGNTIYF,TGTGCCAGCGCTGGTCGAGTGAGCTCTGGAAACACCATATATTTT
TRBJ1-6,NA,few,TRBV14,CASSPGLLNSPLHF,TGTGCCAGCAGCCCCGGTCTCCTTAATTCACCCCTCCACTTT
TRBJ2-2,NA,NA,TRBV7-2,CASSPRPLDTGELFF,TGTGCCAGCAGCCCACGGCCCCTGGACACCGGGGAGCTGTTTTTT
TRBJ2-7,TRBD2,NA,TRBV4-2,CASSLTSGPYEQYF,TGTGCCAGCAGCTTGACTAGCGGCCCCTACGAGCAGTACTTC
TRBJ1-2,TRBD1,NA,TRBV11-2,CASSLHPLTGKSSYGYTF,TGTGCCAGCAGCCTCCATCCCCTGACAGGGAAGAGTAGCTATGGCTACACCTTC
TRBJ1-5,NA,NA,TRBV4-1,CASSQDLGPQHF,TGCGCCAGCAGCCAAGATTTGGGCCCGCAGCATTTT
TRBJ2-7,NA,NA,TRBV7-8,CASSLRREKHEQYF,TGTGCCAGCAGCTTACGCCGGGAGAAGCACGAGCAGTACTTC
TRBJ1-2,NA,few,TRBV4-1,CASSQDVQGAQAGYTF,TGCGCCAGCAGCCAAGATGTCCAGGGCGCTCAGGCTGGCTACACCTTC
TRBJ2-2,NA,NA,TRBV5-1,CASSFRDSNTGELFF,TGCGCCAGCAGCTTTCGCGACTCGAACACCGGGGAGCTGTTTTTT
TRBJ2-5,TRBD1,NA,TRBV6-6,CASSRDSETQYF,TGTGCCAGCAGTCGGGACAGCGAGACCCAGTACTTC
TRBJ1-6,NA,NA,TRBV7-9,CASSRAGGDSPLHF,TGTGCCAGCAGCCGCGCTGGGGGAGATTCACCCCTCCACTTT
TRBJ1-6,TRBD1,NA,TRBV19,CASSIMTGGANSPLHF,TGTGCCAGTAGTATTATGACAGGGGGCGCGAATTCACCCCTCCACTTT
TRBJ2-5,TRBD1,NA,TRBV19,CASSRRRQGQETQYF,TGTGCCAGTAGCCGCCGGAGACAGGGACAAGAGACCCAGTACTTC
TRBJ1-2,NA,NA,TRBV4-1,CASSQGVTGYGYTF,TGCGCCAGCAGCCAGGGGGTTACGGGCTATGGCTACACCTTC
TRBJ1-1,NA,NA,TRBV18,CASSPLDSMNTEAFF,TGTGCCAGCTCCCCCTTGGACAGCATGAACACTGAAGCTTTCTTT
TRBJ1-2,TRBD1,NA,TRBV5-4,CASSAPGQPDYTF,TGTGCCAGCAGCGCGCCGGGACAGCCAGACTACACCTTC
TRBJ2-7,TRBD2,NA,TRBV11-2,CASSPTSRTSGKVYEQYF,TGTGCCAGCAGCCCCACATCACGGACTAGCGGGAAGGTCTACGAGCAGTACTTC
TRBJ2-7,NA,NA,TRBV15,CATSRDDQRHEQYF,TGTGCCACCAGCAGAGATGATCAAAGACACGAGCAGTACTTC
TRBJ2-2,NA,NA,TRBV18,CASSRTTTGELFF,TGTGCCAGCTCCCGGACAACTACCGGGGAGCTGTTTTTT
TRBJ1-1,NA,NA,TRBV5-1,CASSLRWGNTEAFF,TGCGCCAGCAGCTTGCGGTGGGGGAACACTGAAGCTTTCTTT